This record concerns one T cell receptor (beta chain) sequence. The germline CDR1 and CDR2 sequences are MNHEY and SMNVEV (reference sequence). With 6 bases removed from V and 4 bases from J, the gap between germline ends came to 17 bases. This CDR3 is built from 15 residues. Researchers attached unique molecular identifiers to individual cDNA molecules. Using its own MiXCR run on the 5' RACE reads, TCRdb lists one record per CDR3 protein. The sample comprises tens of thousands of distinct CDR3 sequences, over 9.5% of which are singletons, and 4.5% to 5.5% rests with the top ten. The entry originates in a study of early T cells in non-severe SARS-CoV-2 infection. As for the study in general: Chains stayed unpaired after sequencing of bulk RNA from unsorted whole blood.

The sequence came from an adult who was a healthcare worker with PCR-confirmed SARS-CoV-2 infection or an uninfected control (not recorded which). Sequences were obtained from whole blood. The chain joins TRBV27 to TRBJ2-3, with D possibly being TRBD1 or TRBD2 (5 bases each). The CDR3 spells CASRPLRAEADTQYF. For the CDR3, the DNA is TGTGCCAGCAGACCCCTCAGGGCGGAGGCAGATACGCAGTATTTT.